The rows below give T cell receptor beta chains drawn from one sample of a study of radiation and T cells in renal cell carcinoma. Produced via immunoSEQ multiplex PCR; TCRdb's table is partial and in-frame only. The data contain 120,000 to 150,000 clones, approximately 86% of them singletons. The sequenced sample was blood, obtained from a patient whose treatment included radiotherapy and nephrectomy. These receptors all come from a woman between 50 and 59 years old with renal cell carcinoma. Each CDR3 is given with its conserved first and last residue. D genes are given only for firm matches. Rows give clone size only sometimes, using once, few, many, or a class for an expanded clone.

d_call,j_call,v_call,clone_size,cdr3_aa,cdr3_nt
TRBD1,TRBJ1-5,TRBV7-2,.,CASSLGDRVSNQPQHF,TGTGCCAGCAGCTTAGGGGACAGGGTCAGCAATCAGCCCCAGCATTTT
TRBD1,TRBJ2-7,TRBV7-9,.,CASSLMGQGSSEQYF,TGTGCCAGCAGCTTAATGGGACAGGGCTCATCCGAGCAGTACTTC
TRBD1,TRBJ2-7,TRBV5-1,.,CASSLRTGGENYEQYF,TGCGCCAGCAGCTTGAGGACAGGGGGCGAAAACTACGAGCAGTACTTC
.,TRBJ1-6,TRBV5-4,.,CASSDARGSYNSPLHF,TGTGCCAGCAGCGACGCGAGGGGCTCCTATAATTCACCCCTCCACTTT
.,TRBJ2-2,TRBV4-1,once,CASSQDYVRNTGELFF,TGCGCCAGCAGCCAAGATTATGTCAGAAACACCGGGGAGCTGTTTTTT
.,TRBJ1-2,TRBV2,.,CASRGGYGYTF,TGTGCCAGCAGGGGCGGGTATGGCTACACCTTC
TRBD1,TRBJ2-5,TRBV7-8,.,CASSSPGQGLQETQYF,TGTGCCAGCAGCTCTCCGGGACAGGGTCTCCAAGAGACCCAGTACTTC
.,TRBJ2-4,TRBV20-1,.,CSAETADIQYF,TGCAGTGCCGAAACGGCGGACATTCAGTACTTC
.,TRBJ2-3,TRBV6-4,few,CASSDLPQVGTQYF,TGTGCCAGCAGTGACCTCCCGCAGGTTGGTACGCAGTATTTT
.,TRBJ2-7,TRBV28,.,CASSPPGTNEQYF,TGTGCCAGCAGTCCACCGGGGACAAACGAGCAGTACTTC
.,TRBJ2-1,TRBV7-2,once,CASSLRGAQENEQFF,TGTGCCAGCAGCCTACGGGGGGCCCAAGAGAATGAGCAGTTCTTC
.,TRBJ2-4,TRBV28,.,CASSFTLNIQYF,TGTGCCAGCAGTTTCACCTTGAACATTCAGTACTTC
TRBD2,TRBJ2-5,TRBV7-2,.,CASSLPGTRVNGQYF,TGTGCCAGCAGCTTACCCGGGACTAGAGTTAATGGCCAGTACTTC
TRBD2,TRBJ2-2,TRBV9,.,CASTPQRGVGTGELFF,TGTGCCAGCACACCCCAGCGGGGGGTGGGAACCGGGGAGCTGTTTTTT
.,TRBJ1-2,TRBV4-3,.,CASSQFTGSNYGYTF,TGCGCCAGCAGCCAATTTACAGGGTCCAACTATGGCTACACCTTC
.,TRBJ1-2,TRBV15,.,CATSRDGYGYTF,TGTGCCACCAGCAGGGACGGCTATGGCTACACCTTC
.,TRBJ2-3,TRBV4-3,.,CASSQEGGGPSTDTQYF,TGCGCCAGCAGCCAAGAAGGTGGCGGACCGAGCACAGATACGCAGTATTTT
.,TRBJ1-2,TRBV5-6,.,CASSFQGTAGYTF,TGTGCCAGCAGCTTCCAGGGGACGGCTGGCTACACCTTC
.,TRBJ2-6,TRBV19,.,CASSMGRVPSGANVLTF,TGTGCCAGTAGTATGGGACGGGTACCCTCTGGGGCCAACGTCCTGACTTTC
TRBD1,TRBJ2-1,TRBV9,.,CASAVGGSSYNEQFF,TGTGCCAGCGCGGTAGGGGGCAGCTCCTACAATGAGCAGTTCTTC
TRBD1,TRBJ1-5,TRBV27,.,CASSADRGGGQPQHF,TGTGCCAGCAGTGCTGACAGGGGAGGCGGACAGCCCCAGCATTTT
.,TRBJ2-2,TRBV6-5,few,CASTATGADTGELFF,TGTGCCAGCACTGCGACAGGTGCGGACACCGGGGAGCTGTTTTTT
TRBD1,TRBJ1-2,TRBV28,.,CASTVSGTGIIHGYTF,TGTGCCAGCACCGTTTCTGGGACAGGGATCATCCATGGCTACACCTTC
.,TRBJ2-2,TRBV4-1,.,CASSQDNRYTGELFF,TGCGCCAGCAGCCAAGATAACAGATACACCGGGGAGCTGTTTTTT
.,TRBJ1-5,TRBV6-6,.,CASSYSTATNQPQHF,TGTGCCAGCAGTTACTCGACCGCGACGAATCAGCCCCAGCATTTT
.,TRBJ1-6,TRBV7-7,.,CASSLAARKEHHF,TGTGCCAGCAGCTTAGCGGCCCGGAAGGAGCACCACTTT
.,TRBJ2-7,TRBV5-6,.,CASTPPSSYEQYF,TGTGCCAGCACCCCTCCGAGCTCCTACGAGCAGTACTTC
.,TRBJ2-7,TRBV19,.,CASRLGFELSYEQYF,TGTGCCAGTAGACTTGGGTTCGAGCTCTCCTACGAGCAGTACTTC
TRBD2,TRBJ2-5,TRBV5-1,.,CASSKRLAGVSETQYF,TGCGCCAGCAGCAAGAGGCTAGCGGGAGTGTCAGAGACCCAGTACTTC
.,TRBJ1-4,TRBV19,.,CASSTLRGPNEKLFF,TGTGCCAGTAGTACGCTCAGGGGACCGAATGAAAAACTGTTTTTT
.,TRBJ1-5,TRBV28,.,CASLGSDQPQHF,TGTGCCAGCCTCGGGTCCGATCAGCCCCAGCATTTT
TRBD2,TRBJ2-3,TRBV27,.,CASSWTSGGASTDTQYF,TGTGCCAGCAGTTGGACTAGCGGGGGGGCTAGCACAGATACGCAGTATTTT
.,TRBJ1-6,TRBV10-1,few,CASSESPGLGSPLHF,TGCGCCAGCAGTGAGTCGCCGGGGCTTGGCTCACCCCTCCACTTT
.,TRBJ1-5,TRBV7-2,.,CASSSRRMNQPQHF,TGTGCCAGCAGCTCGCGACGGATGAATCAGCCCCAGCATTTT
TRBD2,TRBJ2-5,TRBV7-4,.,CASRLGGTSGSQETQYF,TGTGCCAGCAGATTGGGGGGGACTAGCGGGAGTCAAGAGACCCAGTACTTC
.,TRBJ2-6,TRBV5-1,.,CASSLEAQPGAGANVLTF,TGCGCCAGCAGCTTGGAGGCCCAACCGGGGGCCGGGGCCAACGTCCTGACTTTC
.,TRBJ2-3,TRBV15,.,CATSRGGKGNSADTQYF,TGTGCCACCAGCAGAGGAGGAAAGGGTAACAGCGCAGATACGCAGTATTTT
TRBD2,TRBJ2-3,TRBV9,.,CASSAPSGGPDTQYF,TGTGCCAGCAGCGCCCCTAGCGGGGGGCCCGATACGCAGTATTTT
TRBD1,TRBJ2-3,TRBV11-2,.,CASIHTPGQGGLDTQYF,TGTGCCAGCATCCACACTCCGGGACAGGGGGGTTTAGATACGCAGTATTTT
TRBD1,TRBJ1-2,TRBV28,once,CASSLSGQAGWGYTF,TGTGCCAGCAGTTTATCGGGACAGGCAGGGTGGGGCTACACCTTC
.,TRBJ2-7,TRBV7-2,.,CASSPVAYEQYF,TGTGCCAGCAGCCCTGTTGCTTACGAGCAGTACTTC
TRBD1,TRBJ2-5,TRBV25-1,.,CASRKGGAETQYF,TGTGCCAGCAGGAAAGGGGGCGCGGAGACCCAGTACTTC
TRBD1,TRBJ2-4,TRBV7-9,.,CASSRRGLVNIQYF,TGTGCCAGCAGCCGCAGGGGGCTGGTAAACATTCAGTACTTC
.,TRBJ1-1,TRBV10-2,.,CASSESFGQEAFF,TGCGCCAGCAGTGAGTCTTTCGGACAGGAAGCTTTCTTT
TRBD2,TRBJ2-3,TRBV5-1,.,CASRKTSGRAMDTQYF,TGCGCCAGCAGAAAGACTAGCGGGAGGGCCATGGATACGCAGTATTTT
TRBD1,TRBJ1-2,TRBV27,.,CASSLGGDRGRYGYTF,TGTGCCAGCAGTTTAGGGGGAGACAGGGGGCGCTATGGCTACACCTTC
TRBD1,TRBJ1-2,TRBV29-1,few,CSVQTGNNYGYTF,TGCAGCGTTCAGACAGGGAACAACTATGGCTACACCTTC
TRBD1,TRBJ2-3,TRBV19,.,CASSSTGGTDTQYF,TGTGCCAGTAGCTCGACAGGGGGGACAGATACGCAGTATTTT